This entry is about one T cell receptor beta chain. Its antigen is not known. The data were taken from a study of cytomegalovirus exposure and HLA in healthy donors. Study-wide results and caveats: TCR beta chains numbering 164 were designated cytomegalovirus-associated. It was confirmed in vitro that three of the CMV-associated chains were specific for CMV antigens.

The assay was immunoSEQ multiplex PCR, and TCRdb's table has in-frame clones only and misses some. This table has 250,000 or so clones, around nine tenths appearing once. The CDR3 consists of 15 residues. The V gene lost 4 bases and the J gene lost 8 bases, with 19 bases spanning the gap. Germline CDR1 and CDR2: SGHRS and YFSETQ. The receptor was derived from a man younger than 30 in good health and CMV-seronegative. The gene calls are TRBV5-1 and TRBJ1-5, with no clear D. The sequencing input was PBMCs. The CDR3 DNA reads TGCGCCAGCAGCCCGGGAGTGGGTCCGAGGGAGCCCCAGCATTTT. This sequence encodes CASSPGVGPREPQHF.